The subject of this entry is one TCR beta chain. Its antigen is not identified. The record originates from a study of cytomegalovirus exposure and HLA in healthy donors. As for the study in general: The study placed about 81% of its roughly 410 genotyped donors in the Caucasian-associated ancestry cluster.

Overall study findings and caveats: One cluster of highly shared sequence variants probably arose as a sequencing artifact. An analysis was carried out at a later point. It showed that HLA-associated TCR beta chains were more clonally expanded than equally common non-associated chains.

Germline values: CDR1 SGHRS, CDR2 YFSETQ. The CDR3 contains 18 residues. After removal of 6 bases from V and 3 bases from J, the junction contained 15 bases not matched to a gene. PCR used 60 Vbeta primers and 13 Jbeta primers. Study processing details: Later, 80 million or so unique TCR beta chains were counted in an analysis, and around 11 million of them were shared. Repertoires were generated with immunoSEQ multiplex PCR, while TCRdb's copy carries only in-frame clones and drops some. V, J and clone size reflect that table, while D and trimming were determined from the DNA. Here the sample spans under 85,000 clones, less than 70% being singletons.

Sequencing used PBMCs. This clonotype was sampled from a woman between 25 and 40 years old in good health and CMV-seronegative. The rearrangement links TRBV5-1 to TRBJ1-1, with 12 bases matching TRBD1. In DNA, the CDR3 is TGCGCCAGCACTCAATCGGGGCCGGGACAGGGGGCGGACACTGAAGCTTTCTTT. Its translation is CASTQSGPGQGADTEAFF.